This T cell receptor (beta chain) comes out of a study of blood T cells in healthy people across ages (dated by TCRdb to about 2015). Turning to the overall study: In model experiments, template switching captured roughly one uniquely barcoded TCR beta cDNA molecule for every two T cells. The study measured age-related changes in TCR beta repertoire diversity using deep sequencing normalized with unique cDNA molecular identifiers. The donors were divided into four age groups: young (average 16 years), middle-aged (approximately 39), aged (62) and long-lived (more than 75). Two additional independent replicas of 1 million unique cDNA reads from the same blood draw were analyzed for two donors (one aged 18 to 30 and one aged 80 or older).

Looking up the germline V gene yields CDR1 SQVTM and CDR2 ANQGSEA. V was cut back by 1 base and J by 4 bases, leaving a gap of 11 bases between them. The CDR3 starts with the cysteine, ends with the phenylalanine, and has 14 residues. Only CDR3 DNA remains: 42 bases, in frame from the first base. Library prep was done by 5' RACE. Sequenced on an Illumina HiSeq 2500. A second PCR of about 6 to 11 cycles was run with a J-beta primer mix and a sample-barcoded 5' primer. A unique molecular identifier was introduced onto each TCR beta cDNA molecule by a template-switch 5' adaptor carrying 12 random nucleotides. Each sample yielded at least 2.5 million CDR3-containing paired-end reads. First-strand cDNA was synthesized from all RNA with the Mint cDNA synthesis kit, primed by a TRBC-specific oligonucleotide. After uracil-DNA glycosylase treatment, a first 18-cycle PCR used universal primers M1SS and BC2_uni_R on all cDNA. The published analysis was carried out like this. For normalization, 1 million high-quality reads, each with a distinct molecular identifier, were randomly selected from each sample. Instead of being binned into consensus sequences, reads with shared molecular identifiers were discarded. MiTCR, set to a Q25 quality threshold and the strictest error-elimination algorithm, was used for CDR3 identification, clonotype clustering and error correction. A nonparametric unseen species model with Euler transformation was used to estimate lower-bound total TCR beta diversity. Using fastp trimming at Q25 and MiXCR clonotype assembly, TCRdb reanalyzed the public sequencing data and kept in-frame beta chains. Rows matching on CDR3 protein sequence are summarized as one entry with the most common DNA and genes. V and J calls and clone size were set by TCRdb, not the authors. The sample contains 450,000 to 600,000 distinct CDR3 sequences, 27% of them found a single time. The top ten constitute approximately 3.5% of the sample.

The donors were some 39 Caucasian individuals from Russia, aged roughly 6 to 100 years, who were systemically healthy. Each donor gave around 9 milliliters of peripheral blood, collected into EDTA-treated Vacutainer tubes. Ficoll-Paque density-gradient centrifugation was used to isolate PBMCs, with at least 7 million per sample. Total RNA was extracted from PBMCs with Trizol reagent, with at least 5.5 micrograms obtained per sample. The percentages of naive CD45RAhigh/CD27high T cells were determined by flow cytometry on a PBMC aliquot from every donor. This clonotype was found a few times. The clone's antigen remains unknown. Base qualities were left out, and no much larger clone turns up one base away. The paper's findings and limits, for the study overall: Observed TCR beta diversity correlated strongly with the percentage of naive T cells measured by flow cytometry. Since profiling was done on bulk unsorted PBMCs, naive and antigen-experienced compartments could not be conclusively compared. The CMV infection status of donors was not known, potentially confounding age-related changes in expanded clonotypes. Compared with the aged group, the long-lived group had more naive CD4+ T cells, fewer expanded clones and increased TCR diversity, suggesting age selection. Estimates of total diversity based on one million sequenced T cells were considered lower bounds and underestimates. Observed TCR beta diversity per million T cells fell roughly linearly with age, and a significant reduction was already apparent by age approximately 41.

This same sample was also taken into another study, of T cells of mothers and their children. As that second paper reports: Nine systemically healthy Caucasian individuals, comprising three mothers and their six children, were included as donors. cDNA synthesis used all of the extracted RNA, with roughly 1.5 ug of RNA in each 15 ul reaction. Sample barcodes and 2-4 random nucleotides were added via the M1S primer in the second PCR. Over 8 million TCR beta CDR3 reads came from each mother, compared with about 3 million reads from each child. Thymic selection similarly shapes TCR recombination output in related and unrelated pairs, with minor effect from inherited differences. Normalized repertoire overlap was always slightly but never significantly higher in related than unrelated mother-child pairs. No persistent microchimeric T cell clones were found, with a detection sensitivity of approximately 110 clones per million clonotypes. In the study, deep NGS was used to compare the TCR beta repertoires of mothers and children, and features distinguishing related mother-child pairs from unrelated individuals were sought. The mean age was roughly 36 +/- 4 years for the mothers and approximately 11 +/- 4 years for the children. After adapter ligation with NEBNext reagents, the libraries were sequenced on Illumina HiSeq 2000 with 100+100 nt paired-end reads. To avoid cross-contamination, the mother libraries and the child libraries were prepared a month apart and sequenced in separate runs. Between 500,000 and 2,000,000 distinct TCR beta clonotypes were identified per donor. Naive TCR beta clonotypes were estimated from low-frequency clonotypes matched to each donor's FACS-determined naive share, without sorting.

Sequencing was done on a sample of blood. This receptor was taken from a boy aged 2 to 9 in good health. The chain is assembled from TRBV29-1 and TRBJ2-1, and TRBD2 may be the D gene, going by 5 matching bases. The nucleotides are TGCAGCGTTGAAGGTAGCGCCAAGTACAATGAGCAGTTCTTC. The encoded protein is CSVEGSAKYNEQFF.